These 8 T cell receptor beta chains were sequenced from one sample in a study of control samples from healthy donors and cancer patients. The repertoire was sequenced with immunoSEQ multiplex PCR; TCRdb's copy has only in-frame clones and lacks some. Of some 67,000 clones listed, around 87% are singletons. Sequencing was done on a sample of PBMCs. The receptors stem from a woman in her fifties or sixties with head and neck cancer.

V is TRBV15 and J is TRBJ1-5; TRBD1 aligns across 7 bases. The CDR3 is made up of 14 amino acids. Trimming removed 5 bases from V and 4 bases from J; junction bases left unmatched: 5. Germline CDR1 and CDR2: LNHNV and YYDKDF (reference sequence). CDR3 DNA sequence: TGTGCCACCAGCCGGGACAGACGAAATCAGCCCCAGCATTTT. Translation: CATSRDRRNQPQHF. The full variable domain, in which reference TRBV15 and TRBJ1-5 provide the parts outside the CDR3, is DAMVIQNPRYQVTQFGKPVTLSCSQTLNHNVMYWYQQKSSQAPKLLFHYYDKDFNNEADTPDNFQSRRPNTSFCFLDIRSPGLGDTAMYLCATSRDRRNQPQHFGDGTRLSIL.

The chain carries TRBV4-3 and TRBJ1-1, with no clear D. V shed 3 bases and J shed 1 base, with 12 bases lying between them. The germline V gene encodes CDR1 LGHNA and CDR2 YSLEER. The CDR3 spans 15 residues. DNA for the CDR3: TGCGCCAGCAGCCAGAGGGTCGACAAGAACACTGAAGCTTTCTTT. This translates into CASSQRVDKNTEAFF.

The chain employs TRBV5-6 and TRBJ1-1; tentative D call: TRBD1 (6 bases). V was clipped by 2 bases and J by 2 bases, with 10 bases between them. The CDR3 length is 14 residues. From germline, CDR1 is SGHDT and CDR2 YYEEEE. Here the CDR3 DNA reads TGTGCCAGCAGCTTTCAGGGGCCCAACACTGAAGCTTTCTTT. Translated: CASSFQGPNTEAFF. Together with reference TRBV5-6 and TRBJ1-1, the CDR3 gives the full variable domain: DAGVTQSPTHLIKTRGQQVTLRCSPKSGHDTVSWYQQALGQGPQFIFQYYEEEERQRGNFPDRFSGHQFPNYSSELNVNALLLGDSALYLCASSFQGPNTEAFFGQGTRLTVV.

V gene TRBV28 combines with J gene TRBJ2-7; perhaps TRBD2 as D (6 bases). The CDR3 has 14 residues. Trimming removed 3 bases at V and 4 bases at J, with 13 bases between. Germline loops: CDR1 MDHEN, CDR2 SYDVKM. CDR3 region: CASSLPGDWYEQYF. DNA for the CDR3: TGTGCCAGCAGTTTGCCGGGGGACTGGTACGAGCAGTACTTC.

The V and J genes are TRBV7-2 and TRBJ1-1, with a tentative D call TRBD1 (5 bases). The CDR3 length is 14 residues. Germline values: CDR1 SGHTA, CDR2 FQGNSA. V lost 5 bases to trimming and J lost 2 bases, with 12 bases between them. CDR3 coding DNA: TGTGCCAGCAGCCCGGGACCCTTTAACACTGAAGCTTTCTTT. Translating gives CASSPGPFNTEAFF.

The chain's CDR3 is CASSSDTNTEAFF. The DNA of the CDR3 is TGCGCCAGCAGCTCGGACACGAACACTGAAGCTTTCTTT. This chain joins TRBV5-1 and TRBJ1-1; a weak D match, TRBD1 (5 bases). Trimming took off 3 bases at V and 1 base at J, with 7 bases between the two ends. Per the germline V gene, CDR1 is SGHRS and CDR2 is YFSETQ. The CDR3 is made up of 13 amino acids.

The V gene is TRBV5-8, the J gene TRBJ2-1; D remains ambiguous. This CDR3 spans 14 amino acids. V was pared by 5 bases and J by 0 bases, with 9 bases between. Germline CDR1 is SGHTS and CDR2 is YDEGEE. The CDR3 loop reads CASRAESSYNEQFF. CDR3 sequence (DNA): TGTGCCAGCAGAGCAGAGAGCTCCTACAATGAGCAGTTCTTC. The variable domain in full, with the rest retrieved from reference TRBV5-8 and TRBJ2-1, is EAGVTQSPTHLIKTRGQQATLRCSPISGHTSVYWYQQALGLGLQFLLWYDEGEERNRGNFPPRFSGRQFPNYSSELNVNALELEDSALYLCASRAESSYNEQFFGPGTRLTVL.

This chain joins TRBV11-3 and TRBJ2-7; the D gene could be TRBD1 or TRBD2 (5 bases each). CDR3 length equals 12 residues. V was pared by 3 bases and J by 4 bases, with 7 bases between. Germline V gives CDR1 SGHNT, CDR2 YENEEA. Here the CDR3 DNA reads TGTGCCAGCAGCTTGGGGGAATACGAGCAGTACTTC. This gives the protein CASSLGEYEQYF.